A selection of T cell receptor beta chains follows, all from one sample in a study of blood T cells in healthy people across ages. MiXCR, applied by TCRdb to the 5' RACE reads, yields one record per CDR3 protein. The data contain approximately 1.5 million distinct CDR3 sequences, around 35% of them singletons. Sequenced: blood. All receptors derive from a woman in her 30s in good health. Each CDR3 is given with its conserved first and last residue. Fields, in order: CDR3 protein, CDR3 DNA, J gene, V gene, D gene, clone size. D genes are given only for firm matches. Expanded clones are given a class, and other clones once, few, many or no size at all.

cdr3_aa: CASSRPGRELGSPLHF
cdr3_nt: TGCGCCAGCAGCCGACCGGGACGGGAACTAGGTTCACCCCTCCACTTT
j_call: TRBJ1-6
v_call: TRBV4-1
d_call: NA
clone_size: NA

cdr3_aa: CASSLNMHALAVDNEQFF
cdr3_nt: TGTGCCAGCAGCTTAAATATGCACGCACTAGCGGTCGACAATGAGCAGTTCTTC
j_call: TRBJ2-1
v_call: TRBV7-9
d_call: TRBD2
clone_size: NA

cdr3_aa: CASSSDPRDSYTGELFF
cdr3_nt: TGTGCCAGCAGTTCCGACCCTAGGGACAGTTACACCGGGGAGCTGTTTTTT
j_call: TRBJ2-2
v_call: TRBV28
d_call: TRBD1
clone_size: few

cdr3_aa: CASSSPGGQETQYF
cdr3_nt: TGCGCCAGCAGCTCCCCAGGGGGACAAGAGACCCAGTACTTC
j_call: TRBJ2-5
v_call: TRBV5-1
d_call: TRBD1
clone_size: many

cdr3_aa: CASSVEGGLAPETQYF
cdr3_nt: TGTGCCAGCAGCGTAGAGGGGGGACTAGCCCCAGAGACCCAGTACTTC
j_call: TRBJ2-5
v_call: TRBV9
d_call: TRBD2
clone_size: NA

cdr3_aa: CAWSNNEQYF
cdr3_nt: TGTGCCTGGAGTAATAACGAGCAGTACTTC
j_call: TRBJ2-7
v_call: TRBV30
d_call: NA
clone_size: NA

cdr3_aa: CASSQEGPSGNYEQYF
cdr3_nt: TGCGCCAGCAGCCAAGAAGGGCCTAGCGGGAATTACGAGCAGTACTTC
j_call: TRBJ2-7
v_call: TRBV4-1
d_call: TRBD2
clone_size: few

cdr3_aa: CVSSQGLSNQPQHF
cdr3_nt: TGCGTCAGCAGCCAGGGACTTAGCAATCAGCCCCAGCATTTT
j_call: TRBJ1-5
v_call: TRBV4-1
d_call: NA
clone_size: NA

cdr3_aa: CASSLGALANYGYTF
cdr3_nt: TGCGCCAGCAGCTTGGGAGCGTTAGCTAACTATGGCTACACCTTC
j_call: TRBJ1-2
v_call: TRBV5-1
d_call: NA
clone_size: few

cdr3_aa: CSARGPGLAPQETQYF
cdr3_nt: TGCAGTGCTAGAGGACCGGGACTAGCCCCCCAAGAGACCCAGTACTTC
j_call: TRBJ2-5
v_call: TRBV20-1
d_call: TRBD2
clone_size: few

cdr3_aa: CASSRLTGETQYF
cdr3_nt: TGTGCCAGCTCACGCCTGACGGGAGAGACCCAGTACTTC
j_call: TRBJ2-5
v_call: TRBV18
d_call: NA
clone_size: NA

cdr3_aa: CASSQQVTDQPQHF
cdr3_nt: TGCGCCAGCAGCCAACAGGTTACAGATCAGCCCCAGCATTTT
j_call: TRBJ1-5
v_call: TRBV4-1
d_call: NA
clone_size: few

cdr3_aa: CASSTSGRANGELFF
cdr3_nt: TGTGCCAGCAGCACAAGCGGGAGGGCAAACGGGGAGCTGTTTTTT
j_call: TRBJ2-2
v_call: TRBV9
d_call: TRBD2
clone_size: NA

cdr3_aa: CASSLGFGAGERDTQYF
cdr3_nt: TGTGCCAGCAGCTTGGGTTTCGGTGCAGGGGAACGAGATACGCAGTATTTT
j_call: TRBJ2-3
v_call: TRBV5-4
d_call: NA
clone_size: NA

cdr3_aa: CASSPYQWNEQYF
cdr3_nt: TGTGCCAGCAGTCCCTACCAGTGGAACGAGCAGTACTTC
j_call: TRBJ2-7
v_call: TRBV3-1
d_call: NA
clone_size: NA

cdr3_aa: CASSSNRDGTHQPQHF
cdr3_nt: TGTGCCAGCAGCTCGAACCGGGACGGGACTCATCAGCCCCAGCATTTT
j_call: TRBJ1-5
v_call: TRBV7-9
d_call: NA
clone_size: NA

cdr3_aa: CAIAGATEAFF
cdr3_nt: TGTGCCATCGCAGGGGCCACTGAAGCTTTCTTT
j_call: TRBJ1-1
v_call: TRBV10-3
d_call: NA
clone_size: NA

cdr3_aa: CASSARTGGNEQFF
cdr3_nt: TGTGCCAGCAGTGCCAGGACAGGGGGCAATGAGCAGTTCTTC
j_call: TRBJ2-1
v_call: TRBV6-5
d_call: TRBD1
clone_size: few

cdr3_aa: CASTRGTGVGEKLFF
cdr3_nt: TGTGCCAGCACCCGGGGGACAGGGGTAGGAGAAAAACTGTTTTTT
j_call: TRBJ1-4
v_call: TRBV5-4
d_call: TRBD1
clone_size: NA

cdr3_aa: CASGHRTQETQYF
cdr3_nt: TGTGCCAGCGGACACAGGACGCAAGAGACCCAGTACTTC
j_call: TRBJ2-5
v_call: TRBV7-9
d_call: NA
clone_size: few

cdr3_aa: CSMIRAGSTDTQYF
cdr3_nt: TGCAGCATGATACGGGCTGGGAGCACAGATACGCAGTATTTT
j_call: TRBJ2-3
v_call: TRBV20-1
d_call: NA
clone_size: NA

cdr3_aa: CASSEERGPYNEQFF
cdr3_nt: TGTGCCAGCAGTGAGGAGCGGGGACCCTACAATGAGCAGTTCTTC
j_call: TRBJ2-1
v_call: TRBV6-4
d_call: TRBD2
clone_size: NA

cdr3_aa: CSFTGLGHGYTF
cdr3_nt: TGCAGCTTCACAGGGCTAGGGCATGGCTACACCTTC
j_call: TRBJ1-2
v_call: TRBV29-1
d_call: NA
clone_size: many

cdr3_aa: CASSVGLLGNEQFF
cdr3_nt: TGTGCCAGCAGCGTGGGTCTACTTGGGAATGAGCAGTTCTTC
j_call: TRBJ2-1
v_call: TRBV9
d_call: NA
clone_size: few

cdr3_aa: CSVGQGGEGNQPQHF
cdr3_nt: TGCAGCGTTGGACAGGGAGGGGAGGGCAATCAGCCCCAGCATTTT
j_call: TRBJ1-5
v_call: TRBV29-1
d_call: TRBD1
clone_size: NA

cdr3_aa: CASSQDGQGGEQYF
cdr3_nt: TGCGCCAGCAGCCAAGATGGACAGGGAGGAGAGCAGTACTTC
j_call: TRBJ2-7
v_call: TRBV4-1
d_call: TRBD1
clone_size: many

cdr3_aa: CASSLDRLAGALSYNEQFF
cdr3_nt: TGTGCCAGCAGCTTAGATCGACTAGCGGGAGCCCTCTCCTACAATGAGCAGTTCTTC
j_call: TRBJ2-1
v_call: TRBV7-6
d_call: TRBD2
clone_size: few

cdr3_aa: CATSSRQRGDTDTQYF
cdr3_nt: TGTGCCACCAGCTCCCGACAGAGGGGGGACACAGATACGCAGTATTTT
j_call: TRBJ2-3
v_call: TRBV15
d_call: NA
clone_size: few

cdr3_aa: CATSRIAQEGYTF
cdr3_nt: TGTGCCACCAGCAGGATAGCCCAGGAGGGCTACACCTTC
j_call: TRBJ1-2
v_call: TRBV15
d_call: NA
clone_size: few

cdr3_aa: CSARDRVGQKNTEAFF
cdr3_nt: TGCAGTGCTAGAGACAGGGTGGGACAGAAGAACACTGAAGCTTTCTTT
j_call: TRBJ1-1
v_call: TRBV20-1
d_call: TRBD1
clone_size: NA

cdr3_aa: CASSSLLTSRELETQYF
cdr3_nt: TGTGCCAGCAGTTCCTTACTCACTAGCAGGGAGTTAGAGACCCAGTACTTC
j_call: TRBJ2-5
v_call: TRBV28
d_call: NA
clone_size: NA

cdr3_aa: CASIPGGGYHNEQFF
cdr3_nt: TGTGCCAGCATTCCCGGGGGAGGATATCACAATGAGCAGTTCTTC
j_call: TRBJ2-1
v_call: TRBV7-9
d_call: NA
clone_size: NA

cdr3_aa: CTSSQHTPSQGAETQYF
cdr3_nt: TGCACCAGCAGCCAACACACCCCTTCACAGGGGGCAGAGACCCAGTACTTC
j_call: TRBJ2-5
v_call: TRBV4-1
d_call: TRBD1
clone_size: NA

cdr3_aa: CATFFTRGGFTEAFF
cdr3_nt: TGTGCCACCTTTTTCACCAGGGGAGGGTTTACTGAAGCTTTCTTT
j_call: TRBJ1-1
v_call: TRBV19
d_call: NA
clone_size: NA

cdr3_aa: CASSQVTGTGGGYGYTF
cdr3_nt: TGCGCCAGCAGCCAAGTGACCGGGACAGGGGGGGGCTATGGCTACACCTTC
j_call: TRBJ1-2
v_call: TRBV4-1
d_call: TRBD1
clone_size: NA

cdr3_aa: CASSDGTVGYGYTF
cdr3_nt: TGTGCCAGCAGCGACGGGACAGTTGGCTATGGCTACACCTTC
j_call: TRBJ1-2
v_call: TRBV6-4
d_call: TRBD1
clone_size: many

cdr3_aa: CASSSRVGRNTEAFF
cdr3_nt: TGTGCCAGCAGTTCCCGTGTAGGGAGGAACACTGAAGCTTTCTTT
j_call: TRBJ1-1
v_call: TRBV12-3/TRBV12-4
d_call: NA
clone_size: NA

cdr3_aa: CASSFRGQDNEQFF
cdr3_nt: TGTGCCAGCAGCTTTAGGGGACAAGACAATGAGCAGTTCTTC
j_call: TRBJ2-1
v_call: TRBV5-5
d_call: NA
clone_size: NA

cdr3_aa: CSGGLAGGRETQYF
cdr3_nt: TGCAGTGGCGGCCTAGCGGGAGGCCGAGAGACCCAGTACTTC
j_call: TRBJ2-5
v_call: TRBV20-1
d_call: TRBD2
clone_size: NA

cdr3_aa: CASSRQTDPNYEQYF
cdr3_nt: TGTGCCAGCAGCCGACAGACAGATCCCAACTACGAGCAGTACTTC
j_call: TRBJ2-7
v_call: TRBV9
d_call: NA
clone_size: few

cdr3_aa: CASSLELQVGEQYF
cdr3_nt: TGTGCCAGCAGCTTAGAATTACAGGTCGGCGAGCAGTACTTC
j_call: TRBJ2-7
v_call: TRBV7-9
d_call: NA
clone_size: few

cdr3_aa: CASSSGQLIYGYTF
cdr3_nt: TGTGCCAGCAGCTCGGGACAGCTGATCTATGGCTACACCTTC
j_call: TRBJ1-2
v_call: TRBV7-9
d_call: TRBD1
clone_size: few

cdr3_aa: CASSLNVDEQYF
cdr3_nt: TGTGCCAGCAGTCTAAATGTCGACGAGCAGTACTTC
j_call: TRBJ2-7
v_call: TRBV28
d_call: NA
clone_size: NA

cdr3_aa: CSVVGQGLSYTF
cdr3_nt: TGCAGCGTCGTTGGACAGGGCTTAAGCTACACCTTC
j_call: TRBJ1-2
v_call: TRBV29-1
d_call: TRBD1
clone_size: many

cdr3_aa: CASSLGGAGSPLHF
cdr3_nt: TGTGCCAGCAGCTTAGGAGGGGCTGGTTCACCCCTCCACTTT
j_call: TRBJ1-6
v_call: TRBV7-3
d_call: NA
clone_size: NA

cdr3_aa: CASSFDEYNEQFF
cdr3_nt: TGTGCCAGCAGCTTTGACGAGTACAATGAGCAGTTCTTC
j_call: TRBJ2-1
v_call: TRBV7-9
d_call: NA
clone_size: few

cdr3_aa: CASSEEAPGANEKLFF
cdr3_nt: TGTGCCAGCAGTGAAGAAGCCCCGGGGGCTAATGAAAAACTGTTTTTT
j_call: TRBJ1-4
v_call: TRBV6-1
d_call: NA
clone_size: NA

cdr3_aa: CAGKQGLNEKLFF
cdr3_nt: TGTGCCGGAAAACAGGGCCTCAATGAAAAACTGTTTTTT
j_call: TRBJ1-4
v_call: TRBV10-3
d_call: NA
clone_size: many

cdr3_aa: CASSPTSGSYNEQFF
cdr3_nt: TGCGCCAGCAGCCCTACTAGCGGCTCCTACAATGAGCAGTTCTTC
j_call: TRBJ2-1
v_call: TRBV5-1
d_call: TRBD2
clone_size: many

cdr3_aa: CASSEYGGTGPNYGYTF
cdr3_nt: TGTGCCAGCAGTGAATACGGGGGGACAGGACCCAACTATGGCTACACCTTC
j_call: TRBJ1-2
v_call: TRBV6-1
d_call: TRBD1
clone_size: NA

cdr3_aa: CASSLTGGNSYEQYF
cdr3_nt: TGCGCCAGCAGCTTGACAGGGGGCAACTCCTACGAGCAGTACTTC
j_call: TRBJ2-7
v_call: TRBV5-1
d_call: TRBD1
clone_size: many

cdr3_aa: CSAIEWVAGSTIYF
cdr3_nt: TGCAGTGCTATCGAATGGGTGGCTGGAAGCACCATATATTTT
j_call: TRBJ1-3
v_call: TRBV20-1
d_call: NA
clone_size: NA